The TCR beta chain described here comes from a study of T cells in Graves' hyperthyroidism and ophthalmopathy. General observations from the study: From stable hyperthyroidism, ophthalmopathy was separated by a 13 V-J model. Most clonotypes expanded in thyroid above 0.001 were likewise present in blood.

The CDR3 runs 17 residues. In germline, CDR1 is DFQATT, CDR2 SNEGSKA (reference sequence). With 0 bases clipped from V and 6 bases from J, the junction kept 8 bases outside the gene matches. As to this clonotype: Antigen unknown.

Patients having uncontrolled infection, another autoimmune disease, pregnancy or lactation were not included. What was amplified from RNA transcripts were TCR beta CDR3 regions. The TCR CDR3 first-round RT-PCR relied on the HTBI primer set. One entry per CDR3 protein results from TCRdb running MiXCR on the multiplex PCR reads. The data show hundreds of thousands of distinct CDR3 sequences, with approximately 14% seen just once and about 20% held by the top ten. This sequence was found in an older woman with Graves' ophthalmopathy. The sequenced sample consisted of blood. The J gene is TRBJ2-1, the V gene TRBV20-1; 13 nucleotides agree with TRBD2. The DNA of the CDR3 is TGCAGTGCTAGAGATCCCCGAACTAGCGGGAGGGGCAATGAGCAGTTCTTC. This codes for CSARDPRTSGRGNEQFF.